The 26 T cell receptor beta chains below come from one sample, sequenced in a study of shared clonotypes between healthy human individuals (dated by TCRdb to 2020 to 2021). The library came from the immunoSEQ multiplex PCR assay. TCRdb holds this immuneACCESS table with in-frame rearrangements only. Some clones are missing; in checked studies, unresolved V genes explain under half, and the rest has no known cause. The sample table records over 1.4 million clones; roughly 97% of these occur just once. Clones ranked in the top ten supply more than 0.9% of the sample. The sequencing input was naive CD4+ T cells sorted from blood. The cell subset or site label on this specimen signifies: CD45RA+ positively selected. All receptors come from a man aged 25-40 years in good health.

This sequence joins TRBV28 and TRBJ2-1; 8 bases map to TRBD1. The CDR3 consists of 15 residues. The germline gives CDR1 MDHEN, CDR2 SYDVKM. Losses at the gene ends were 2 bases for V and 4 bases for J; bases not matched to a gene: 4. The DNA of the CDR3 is TGTGCCAGCAGTTTACGGGACAGGAGATACAATGAGCAGTTCTTC. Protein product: CASSLRDRRYNEQFF.

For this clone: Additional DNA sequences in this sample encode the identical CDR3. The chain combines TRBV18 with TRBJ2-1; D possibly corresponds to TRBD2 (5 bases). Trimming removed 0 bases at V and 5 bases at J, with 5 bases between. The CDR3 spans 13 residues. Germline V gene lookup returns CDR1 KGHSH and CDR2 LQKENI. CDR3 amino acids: CASSPPSDNEQFF. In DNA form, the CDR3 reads TGTGCCAGCTCACCACCTAGCGACAATGAGCAGTTCTTC.

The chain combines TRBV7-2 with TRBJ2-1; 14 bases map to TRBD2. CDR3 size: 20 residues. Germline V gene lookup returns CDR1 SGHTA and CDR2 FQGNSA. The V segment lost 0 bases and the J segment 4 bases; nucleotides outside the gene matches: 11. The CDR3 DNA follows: TGTGCCAGCAGCTTAGCACCCCCGACTAGCGGGAGGGCCATTTACAATGAGCAGTTCTTC. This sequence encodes CASSLAPPTSGRAIYNEQFF.

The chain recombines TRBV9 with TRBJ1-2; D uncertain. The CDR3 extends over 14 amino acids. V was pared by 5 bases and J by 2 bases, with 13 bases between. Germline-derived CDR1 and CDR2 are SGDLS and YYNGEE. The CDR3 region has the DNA TGTGCCAGCAGGCCCGGTTCCGGGAACTATGGCTACACCTTC. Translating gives CASRPGSGNYGYTF.

CDR3 sequence: CASSRSQGLENIQYF. CDR3 DNA sequence: TGCGCCAGCAGCCGGTCGCAGGGCCTGGAAAACATTCAGTACTTC. The V gene is TRBV5-1, the J gene TRBJ2-4; D possibly corresponds to TRBD1 (5 bases). V lost 4 bases and J lost 5, with 16 bases in between. This CDR3 has 15 residues. The germline V gene encodes CDR1 SGHRS and CDR2 YFSETQ.

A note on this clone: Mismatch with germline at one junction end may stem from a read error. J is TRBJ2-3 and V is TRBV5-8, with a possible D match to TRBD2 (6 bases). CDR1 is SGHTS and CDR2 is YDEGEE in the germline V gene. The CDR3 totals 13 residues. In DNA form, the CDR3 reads TGTGCCAGCAGCCGGGACTTGGGCGGATACGCAGTATTT. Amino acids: CASSRDLGGYAVF.

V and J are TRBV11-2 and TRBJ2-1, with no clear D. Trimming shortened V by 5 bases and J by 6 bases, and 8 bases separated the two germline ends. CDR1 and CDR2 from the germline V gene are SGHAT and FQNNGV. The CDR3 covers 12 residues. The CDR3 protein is CASSNRANEQFF. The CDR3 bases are TGTGCCAGCAGCAACCGGGCCAATGAGCAGTTCTTC.

For the CDR3, the DNA is TGTGCCACCAGCAGAGCAAGAGGACAGTTCTACGAGCAGTACTTC. This translates into CATSRARGQFYEQYF. The V gene is TRBV15, the J gene TRBJ2-7; D is perhaps TRBD1 (6 bases). The CDR3 is made up of 15 amino acids. Germline V gene sequence: CDR1 LNHNV, CDR2 YYDKDF (reference sequence). Between the trimmed V and J ends, which lost 1 base and 3 bases, there was a span of 13 bases.

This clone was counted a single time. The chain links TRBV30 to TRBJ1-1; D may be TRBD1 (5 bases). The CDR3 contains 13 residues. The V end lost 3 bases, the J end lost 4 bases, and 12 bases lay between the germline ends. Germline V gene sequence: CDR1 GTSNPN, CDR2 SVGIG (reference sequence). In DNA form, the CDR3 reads TGTGCCTGGAGAAAAGGGGCTACCACTGAAGCTTTCTTT. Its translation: CAWRKGATTEAFF.

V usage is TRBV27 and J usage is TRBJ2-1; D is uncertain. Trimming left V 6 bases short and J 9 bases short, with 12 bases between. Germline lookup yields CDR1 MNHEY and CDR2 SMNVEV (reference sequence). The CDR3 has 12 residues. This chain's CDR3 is CASSPSFAEQFF. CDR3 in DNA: TGTGCCAGCAGCCCGTCGTTTGCTGAGCAGTTCTTC.

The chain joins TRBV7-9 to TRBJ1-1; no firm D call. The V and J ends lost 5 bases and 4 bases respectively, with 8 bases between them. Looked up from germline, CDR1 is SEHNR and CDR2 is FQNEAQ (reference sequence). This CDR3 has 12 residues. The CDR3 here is CASSQIGTEAFF. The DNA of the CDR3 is TGTGCCAGCAGCCAAATCGGCACTGAAGCTTTCTTT.

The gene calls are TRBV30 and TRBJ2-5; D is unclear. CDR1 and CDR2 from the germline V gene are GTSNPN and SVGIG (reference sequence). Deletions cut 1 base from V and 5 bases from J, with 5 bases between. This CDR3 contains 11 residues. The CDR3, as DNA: TGTGCCTGGAGTGAGGGTGAGACCCAGTACTTC. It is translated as CAWSEGETQYF. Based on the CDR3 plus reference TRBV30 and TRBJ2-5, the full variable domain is SQTIHQWPATLVQPVGSPLSLECTVEGTSNPNLYWYRQAAGRGLQLLFYSVGIGQISSEVPQNLSASRPQDRQFILSSKKLLLSDSGFYLCAWSEGETQYFGPGTRLLVL.

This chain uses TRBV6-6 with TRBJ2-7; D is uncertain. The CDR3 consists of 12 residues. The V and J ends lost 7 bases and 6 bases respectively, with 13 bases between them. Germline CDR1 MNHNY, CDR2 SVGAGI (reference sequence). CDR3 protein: CASTLTRLEQYF. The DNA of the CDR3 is TGTGCCAGCACCCTGACACGGCTCGAGCAGTACTTC.

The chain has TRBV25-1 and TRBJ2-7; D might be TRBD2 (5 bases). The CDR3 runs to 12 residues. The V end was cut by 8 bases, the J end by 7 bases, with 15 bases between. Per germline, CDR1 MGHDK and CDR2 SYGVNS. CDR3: CASSPTTGEQYF. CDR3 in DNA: TGTGCCAGCTCGCCTACGACGGGGGAGCAGTACTTC.

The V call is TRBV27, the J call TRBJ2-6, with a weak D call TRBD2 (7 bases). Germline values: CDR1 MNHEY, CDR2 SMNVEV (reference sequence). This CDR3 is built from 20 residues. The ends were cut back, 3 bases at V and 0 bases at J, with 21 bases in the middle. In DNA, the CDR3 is TGTGCCAGCAGTTTCAGGGGCCGGGGGGCATCCTTCTCTGGGGCCAACGTCCTGACTTTC. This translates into CASSFRGRGASFSGANVLTF. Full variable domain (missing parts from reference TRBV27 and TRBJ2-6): EAQVTQNPRYLITVTGKKLTVTCSQNMNHEYMSWYRQDPGLGLRQIYYSMNVEVTDKGDVPEGYKVSRKEKRNFPLILESPSPNQTSLYFCASSFRGRGASFSGANVLTFGAGSRLTVL.

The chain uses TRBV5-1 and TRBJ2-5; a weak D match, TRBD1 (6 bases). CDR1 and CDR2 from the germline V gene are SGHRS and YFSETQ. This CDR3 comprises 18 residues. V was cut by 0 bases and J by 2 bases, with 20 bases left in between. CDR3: CASSLVPTLDRSQETQYF. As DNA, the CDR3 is TGCGCCAGCAGCTTGGTCCCCACCCTAGACAGGTCTCAAGAGACCCAGTACTTC. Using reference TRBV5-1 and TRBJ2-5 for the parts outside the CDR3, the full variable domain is KAGVTQTPRYLIKTRGQQVTLSCSPISGHRSVSWYQQTPGQGLQFLFEYFSETQRNKGNFPGRFSGRQFSNSRSEMNVSTLELGDSALYLCASSLVPTLDRSQETQYFGPGTRLLVL.

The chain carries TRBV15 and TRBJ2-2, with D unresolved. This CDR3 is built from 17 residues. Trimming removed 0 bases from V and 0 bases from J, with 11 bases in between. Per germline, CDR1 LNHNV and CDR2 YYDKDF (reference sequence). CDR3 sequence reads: CATSREVPRANTGELFF. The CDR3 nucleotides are TGTGCCACCAGCAGAGAGGTTCCACGCGCGAACACCGGGGAGCTGTTTTTT.

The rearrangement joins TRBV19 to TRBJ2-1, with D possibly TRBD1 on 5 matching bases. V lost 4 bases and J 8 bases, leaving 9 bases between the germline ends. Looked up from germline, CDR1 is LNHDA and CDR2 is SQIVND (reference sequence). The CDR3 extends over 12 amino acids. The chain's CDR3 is CASSKHRHEQFF. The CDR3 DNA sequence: TGTGCCAGTAGTAAACACAGGCATGAGCAGTTCTTC.

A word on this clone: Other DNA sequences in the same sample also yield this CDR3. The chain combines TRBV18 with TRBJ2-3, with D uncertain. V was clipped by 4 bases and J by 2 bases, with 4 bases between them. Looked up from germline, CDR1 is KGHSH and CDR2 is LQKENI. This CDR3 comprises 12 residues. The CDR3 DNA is TGTGCCAGCTCACTCATCACAGATACGCAGTATTTT. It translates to CASSLITDTQYF.

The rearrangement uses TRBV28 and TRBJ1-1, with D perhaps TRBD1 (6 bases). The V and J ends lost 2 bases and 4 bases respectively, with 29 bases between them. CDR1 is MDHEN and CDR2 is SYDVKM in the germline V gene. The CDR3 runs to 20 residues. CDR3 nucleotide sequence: TGTGCCAGCAGTTTAAAGATGTTTCCTACAGGGACCCGCCGCGGCACTGAAGCTTTCTTT. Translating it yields CASSLKMFPTGTRRGTEAFF.

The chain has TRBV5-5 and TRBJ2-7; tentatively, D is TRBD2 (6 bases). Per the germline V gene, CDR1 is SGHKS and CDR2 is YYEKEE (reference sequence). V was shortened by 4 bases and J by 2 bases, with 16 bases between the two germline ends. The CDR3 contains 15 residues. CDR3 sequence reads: CASSRSRGTPYEQYF. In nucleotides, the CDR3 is TGTGCCAGCAGCCGATCTCGGGGGACCCCCTACGAGCAGTACTTC.

The CDR3: CASMSTSGSTDTQYF. The DNA for the CDR3 is TGTGCCAGTATGTCGACTAGCGGGAGTACAGATACGCAGTATTTT. This chain links TRBV19 with TRBJ2-3; the match to TRBD2 covers 12 bases. The CDR3 runs 15 residues. Unmatched junction bases numbered 5, after V lost 7 bases and J lost 3 bases. Per the germline V gene, CDR1 is LNHDA and CDR2 is SQIVND (reference sequence).

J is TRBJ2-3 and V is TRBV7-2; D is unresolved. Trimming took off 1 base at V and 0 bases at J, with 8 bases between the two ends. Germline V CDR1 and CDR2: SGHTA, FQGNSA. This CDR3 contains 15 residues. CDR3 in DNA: TGTGCCAGCAGCTTAGATCCCTCTAGCACAGATACGCAGTATTTT. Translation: CASSLDPSSTDTQYF.

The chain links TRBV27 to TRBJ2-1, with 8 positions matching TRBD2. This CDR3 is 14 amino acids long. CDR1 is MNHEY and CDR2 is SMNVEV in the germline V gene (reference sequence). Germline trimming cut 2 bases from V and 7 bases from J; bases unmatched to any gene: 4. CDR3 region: CASSLTSGSNEQFF. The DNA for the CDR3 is TGTGCCAGCAGTTTAACCAGCGGGAGTAATGAGCAGTTCTTC.

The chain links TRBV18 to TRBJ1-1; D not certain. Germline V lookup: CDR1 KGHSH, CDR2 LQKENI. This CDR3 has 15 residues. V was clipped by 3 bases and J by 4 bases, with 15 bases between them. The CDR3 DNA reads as TGTGCCAGCTCACCCGGGATTTCAAGCCTCACTGAAGCTTTCTTT. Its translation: CASSPGISSLTEAFF.

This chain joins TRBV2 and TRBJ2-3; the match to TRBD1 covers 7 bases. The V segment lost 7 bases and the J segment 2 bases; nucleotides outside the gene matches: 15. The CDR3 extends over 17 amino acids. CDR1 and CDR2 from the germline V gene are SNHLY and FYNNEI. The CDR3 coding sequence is TGTGCCAGCAATTCGCCAAGTGCCAGGGGGACCACAGATACGCAGTATTTT. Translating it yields CASNSPSARGTTDTQYF. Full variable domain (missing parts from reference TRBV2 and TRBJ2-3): EPEVTQTPSHQVTQMGQEVILRCVPISNHLYFYWYRQILGQKVEFLVSFYNNEISEKSEIFDDQFSVERPDGSNFTLKIRSTKLEDSAMYFCASNSPSARGTTDTQYFGPGTRLTVL.